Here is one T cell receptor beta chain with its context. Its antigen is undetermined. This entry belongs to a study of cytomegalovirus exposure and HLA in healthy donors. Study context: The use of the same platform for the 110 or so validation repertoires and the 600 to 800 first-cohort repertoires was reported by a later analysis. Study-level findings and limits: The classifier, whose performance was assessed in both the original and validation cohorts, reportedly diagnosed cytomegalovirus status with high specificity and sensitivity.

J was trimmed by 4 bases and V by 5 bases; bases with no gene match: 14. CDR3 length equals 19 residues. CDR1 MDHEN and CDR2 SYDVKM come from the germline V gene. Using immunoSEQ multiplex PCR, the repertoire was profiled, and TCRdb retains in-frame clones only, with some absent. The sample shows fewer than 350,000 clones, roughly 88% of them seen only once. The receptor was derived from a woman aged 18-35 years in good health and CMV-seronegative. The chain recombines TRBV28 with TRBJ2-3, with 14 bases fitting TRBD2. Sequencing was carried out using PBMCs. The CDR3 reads CASSPYLGTSGSMSDTQYF. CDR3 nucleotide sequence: TGTGCCAGCAGTCCATACCTGGGGACTAGCGGGAGTATGTCAGATACGCAGTATTTT.